These T cell receptor beta chains were read from a single sample in a study of regulatory T cells in long-lasting Graves disease. One entry per CDR3 protein, called by TCRdb with MiXCR from the multiplex PCR reads. The repertoire includes 350,000 to 500,000 distinct CDR3 sequences, less than 20% of them detected once, and around 23% sits in the top ten. Another study also made use of these data, one on T cells in Graves' hyperthyroidism and ophthalmopathy.

The starting material was peripheral blood mononuclear cells (PBMCs), obtained at new diagnosis, from a patient treated with antithyroid drugs. The receptors stem from a woman aged 18-29 years with Graves disease. Both conserved end residues are part of each CDR3. A D gene is named only where the DNA matches it firmly. Rows may omit the clone size; those that give it use once, few, many or a size class.

D gene	CDR3 length	clone size	V gene	J gene	CDR3 DNA	CDR3 protein
TRBD2	15	NA	TRBV12-3/TRBV12-4	TRBJ2-2	TGTGCCAGCAGTCTAGCGGGAGGTAACACCGGGGAGCCGTTTTTT	CASSLAGGNTGEPFF
NA	15	NA	TRBV7-8	TRBJ2-7	TGTGCCAGCAGCTTAGTCCCTGGGTCAGCCCGCGAGCAGTACTTC	CASSLVPGSAREQYF
NA	12	many	TRBV20-1	TRBJ1-6	TGCAGTGCGCGAGGGGCACGCTCACCCCTCCACTTT	CSARGARSPLHF
NA	16	many	TRBV7-9	TRBJ1-1	TGTGCCAGCAGCTTAAGCTTCGGACAATCGAACACTGAAGCTTTCTTT	CASSLSFGQSNTEAFF
NA	17	few	TRBV3-1	TRBJ2-5	TGTGCCAGTAGCCAAAAGTTGACGGGAGACCAACAAGGGGCCCAGTACTTC	CASSQKLTGDQQGAQYF
TRBD1	14	NA	TRBV28	TRBJ2-5	TGTGCCAACAGTTTCTTTGACAGGGCGGGGACCCAGTACTTC	CANSFFDRAGTQYF
NA	14	NA	TRBV12-3/TRBV12-4	TRBJ1-1	TGTGCCAGCAGTTTAGCAGGGAGTGGGACTGAAGCTTTCTTT	CASSLAGSGTEAFF
TRBD1	15	many	TRBV7-2	TRBJ2-7	TGTGCCAGCAGCTTCCGGACAGGGGGCTCCTACGAGCAGTACTTC	CASSFRTGGSYEQYF
NA	16	many	TRBV27	TRBJ2-7	TGTGCCAGCAGTCCGAAAGGCGGGACTTACACCTACGAGCAGTACTTC	CASSPKGGTYTYEQYF
TRBD2	16	NA	TRBV7-2	TRBJ2-2	TGTGCCAGCAGCCCGCACAGAGCGGGAGAAGCCGGGGAGCTGTTTTTT	CASSPHRAGEAGELFF
NA	13	few	TRBV10-3	TRBJ2-7	TGTGCCATCAGTGGAGGAATGGGCTACGAGCAGTACTTC	CAISGGMGYEQYF
NA	13	few	TRBV15	TRBJ2-7	TGTGCCACCAGCAGAGGCACGGGGAACGAGCAGTACTTC	CATSRGTGNEQYF
TRBD1	17	NA	TRBV19	TRBJ1-5	TGTGCCAGTAGTATTCTAGGGGGCGCGGGAAGCAATCAGCCCCAGCATTTT	CASSILGGAGSNQPQHF
NA	20	few	TRBV7-3	TRBJ1-3	TGTGCCAGCAGCGTAGGACAGCCTTCCTATTTTTCTTACTCTGGAAACACCATATATTTT	CASSVGQPSYFSYSGNTIYF
NA	15	many	TRBV28	TRBJ2-7	TGTGCCAGCAGCTTAGGAGGGGCAAGCTCCTACGAGCAGTACTTC	CASSLGGASSYEQYF